The present T cell receptor (beta chain) was sequenced within a study of resident and recirculating memory T cells in vitiligo (dated by TCRdb to the late 2010s). Broadly, across the study: For TCR beta sequencing, each of a few stable vitiligo patients provided PBMCs and epidermis from shave biopsies taken at two lesional sites and two nonlesional sites. Right before genomic DNA was extracted using the Qiagen DNeasy Blood & Tissue Kit, the samples were homogenized with no cell sorting step. Human TCR beta sequencing was used to test whether specific clones in lesional vitiligo skin differed from clones in nonlesional skin and blood. Study-level results and caveats: Mechanistic studies in the future are needed to assess how much the detected T cell clones and the human Trm pools versus Tcm pools each contribute. TCR sequences were not conserved across biopsy sites or patients, suggesting that different T cell clones infiltrate different lesions, described as private specificity. Overlap and correlation analysis showed no significant repertoire overlap between biopsies except for each lesion with itself, even within a single patient. Clonality was not the same from one vitiligo lesion to another, and no unique dominant TCR clone turned up.

The immunoSEQ hsTCRB kit was used to amplify TCR beta chains from the genomic DNA. Sequencing of TCR beta libraries was performed on an Illumina MiSeq instrument by the immunoSEQ service. The study's own analysis went as follows. Repertoire data were analyzed with the immunoSEQ Analyzer. What TCRdb holds here is the immuneACCESS table cut down to in-frame rearrangements. Part of the clones is not present; checked against another copy, under half of the missing clones reflect an unresolved V gene, and the others are unexplained. Clone size and V and J calls were adopted from that table, with D and trimming inferred from the DNA. This sample comprises around 70,000 clones, roughly nine tenths of them detected only once. The top ten clonotypes cover 4.9% of the sample. With regard to this clone: Its antigen is not yet known. Base qualities are missing; no much larger clone stands one base away.

Vitiligo was considered stable when no change in lesions had been observed over the previous 6 months. Stable patients also had to lack confetti depigmentation, a clinical sign of active vitiligo. Anyone who had been treated within the previous three months was excluded from the study. Ficoll density gradient centrifugation was used to isolate PBMCs from heparinized blood, after which the PBMCs were flash-frozen. Trimming takes 5 bases from V and 4 bases from J, and the germline ends sit 11 bases apart. Taken from the germline V gene (reference sequence), the CDR1 and CDR2 loops are LNHDA and SQIVND. From its cysteine to its phenylalanine, the CDR3 spans 13 amino acids. Only the CDR3 portion is preserved as DNA: 39 bases, with reading frame beginning at the first base.

The material sequenced was blood. The rearrangement joined TRBV19 to TRBJ1-2, with TRBD1 perhaps the D gene, on 5 matching bases. The clonotype comes from a male donor with vitiligo. The DNA sequence follows: TGTGCCAGTAGTCTTAGCGGGGGCTATGGCTACACCTTC. Its translation reads: CASSLSGGYGYTF.